A selection of T cell receptor beta chains follows, all from one sample in a study of shared clonotypes between healthy human individuals. Measured with immunoSEQ multiplex PCR; TCRdb has only the in-frame clones, and not every one. Of about 2 million clones in the sample, just under 95% were seen once. The material sequenced was naive CD8+ T cells sorted from blood. The source is a young man in good health. The CDR3 runs from the conserved cysteine through the conserved F or W. D genes are given only for firm matches. Only some rows state a clone size, as once, few, many or a class for expanded clones.

TRBV13	TRBJ2-7	-	-	CASSVDSYEQYF	TGTGCCAGCAGCGTTGACAGTTACGAGCAGTACTTC
TRBV6-5	TRBJ1-2	-	TRBD1	CASSQGQLYGHTF	TGTGCCAGCAGCCAGGGACAGCTCTATGGCCACACCTTC
TRBV27	TRBJ2-7	-	TRBD2	CASSLGAGSGSDEQYF	TGTGCCAGCAGTTTAGGTGCAGGGAGCGGGAGCGACGAGCAGTACTTC
TRBV6-6	TRBJ2-7	-	TRBD1	CASSYGDRDYEQYF	TGTGCCAGCAGTTACGGGGACAGGGACTATGAGCAGTACTTC
TRBV6-5	TRBJ2-7	-	TRBD1	CASMDRGSSYEQYF	TGTGCCAGCATGGACAGGGGGTCTTCCTACGAGCAGTACTTC
TRBV10-3	TRBJ2-2	-	TRBD1	CAISEGGQLNTGELFF	TGTGCCATCAGTGAAGGGGGACAGTTGAACACCGGGGAGCTGTTTTTT
TRBV18	TRBJ2-1	-	TRBD2	CASSPYRVAGVLYNEQFF	TGTGCCAGCTCACCCTACCGGGTGGCGGGAGTTCTCTACAATGAGCAGTTCTTC
TRBV5-1	TRBJ1-3	-	TRBD1	CASSPTGEENTIYF	TGCGCCAGCAGCCCAACAGGGGAAGAAAACACCATATATTTT
TRBV27	TRBJ1-1	-	-	CASSLIPGRHNTEAFF	TGTGCCAGCAGTTTAATCCCCGGGAGACACAACACTGAAGCTTTCTTT
TRBV2	TRBJ2-1	-	-	CASRDTNSYNEQFF	TGTGCCAGCAGGGACACAAACTCCTACAATGAGCAGTTCTTC
TRBV7-9	TRBJ1-3	-	-	CASSYQENNTIYF	TGTGCCAGCAGCTACCAGGAAAATAACACCATATATTTT
TRBV7-9	TRBJ2-5	-	-	CASSHPTDAQETQYF	TGTGCCAGCAGCCATCCGACAGACGCCCAAGAGACCCAGTACTTC
TRBV6-5	TRBJ2-1	once	-	CASSYWAGQTYNEQFF	TGTGCCAGCAGTTACTGGGCAGGGCAAACCTACAATGAGCAGTTCTTC
TRBV2	TRBJ2-7	-	-	CASSEQGFYEQYF	TGTGCCAGCAGTGAGCAGGGGTTCTACGAGCAGTACTTC
TRBV11-2	TRBJ2-7	-	TRBD1	CASRGGTGEEQYF	TGTGCCAGCAGGGGTGGGACAGGGGAGGAGCAGTACTTC
TRBV6-5	TRBJ2-7	-	TRBD1	CASSYSGQGVYEQYF	TGTGCCAGCAGTTACTCGGGGCAGGGGGTGTACGAGCAGTACTTC
TRBV30	TRBJ1-5	-	-	CAWTVGGNQPQHF	TGTGCCTGGACCGTGGGGGGAAATCAGCCCCAGCATTTT
TRBV13	TRBJ2-7	-	TRBD1	CASSSDRSEQYF	TGTGCCAGCAGCTCGGACAGGTCGGAGCAGTACTTC
TRBV5-6	TRBJ2-1	-	TRBD2	CASSFLQRGDNEQFF	TGTGCCAGCAGCTTTCTCCAGCGGGGGGACAATGAGCAGTTCTTC
TRBV28	TRBJ1-5	-	-	CASIPGGRPQPQHF	TGTGCCAGCATCCCCGGGGGCAGGCCTCAGCCCCAGCATTTT
TRBV7-9	TRBJ2-7	-	TRBD2	CASSLGTSGTSWGYF	TGTGCCAGCAGCCTGGGGACTAGCGGTACCTCTTGGGGGTACTTC
TRBV5-4	TRBJ1-4	-	-	CASSPPGDEKLFF	TGTGCCAGCAGCCCCCCGGGAGATGAAAAACTGTTTTTT
TRBV7-8	TRBJ1-2	-	TRBD1	CASSLGTGTGYTF	TGTGCCAGCAGCTTAGGGACAGGGACCGGCTACACCTTC
TRBV7-9	TRBJ2-7	-	TRBD1	CASSFMSSGGIHEQYF	TGTGCCAGCAGCTTTATGTCGTCAGGGGGCATCCACGAGCAGTACTTC
TRBV28	TRBJ1-1	-	-	CASRPTGLVDAFF	TGTGCATCGAGGCCGACAGGCCTCGTGGACGCTTTCTTT
TRBV5-1	TRBJ1-1	-	-	CASSPRGANTEAFF	TGCGCCAGCAGCCCTCGGGGGGCGAACACTGAAGCTTTCTTT
TRBV5-1	TRBJ2-3	-	-	CASSSHLGRGPDTQYF	TGCGCCAGCAGCTCGCACCTGGGACGGGGCCCAGATACGCAGTATTTT
TRBV15	TRBJ1-4	-	-	CATSTYQGYNEKLFF	TGTGCCACCAGCACCTACCAGGGCTATAATGAAAAACTGTTTTTT
TRBV6-5	TRBJ1-1	-	-	CASSVSVDYTEAFF	TGTGCCAGCAGCGTTAGTGTAGACTACACTGAAGCTTTCTTT
TRBV4-1	TRBJ1-2	-	-	CASSQGTIYGYTF	TGCGCCAGCAGCCAAGGGACAATCTATGGCTACACCTTC
TRBV19	TRBJ1-2	-	-	CASSMGLQDYGYTF	TGTGCCAGTAGTATGGGCCTCCAGGACTATGGCTACACCTTC
TRBV19	TRBJ2-2	-	TRBD1	CASSTVDRATGELFF	TGTGCCAGTAGTACCGTCGACAGGGCCACCGGGGAGCTGTTTTTT
TRBV27	TRBJ2-5	-	TRBD1	CASRIRTGVQETQYF	TGTGCCAGCAGGATACGGACAGGGGTTCAAGAGACCCAGTACTTC
TRBV11-3	TRBJ2-7	-	TRBD1	CASSLAWDSNYEQYF	TGTGCCAGCAGCTTAGCTTGGGACAGCAACTACGAGCAGTACTTC
TRBV27	TRBJ2-1	-	-	CASCITPWDTEQFF	TGTGCCAGCTGCATAACCCCCTGGGACACTGAGCAGTTCTTC
TRBV19	TRBJ2-3	-	-	CASSPIADTQYF	TGTGCCAGTAGTCCTATCGCAGATACGCAGTATTTT
TRBV4-1	TRBJ2-7	-	TRBD2	CASSQAGTSGYEQYF	TGCGCCAGCAGCCAGGCCGGGACTAGCGGCTACGAGCAGTACTTC
TRBV5-1	TRBJ2-7	-	TRBD2	CASSLSGGPYEQYF	TGCGCCAGCAGCTTGAGCGGGGGCCCCTACGAGCAGTACTTC
TRBV4-3	TRBJ2-5	-	TRBD1	CASSRLTGRETQYF	TGCGCCAGCAGCCGCTTGACAGGGAGAGAGACCCAGTACTTC
TRBV4-1	TRBJ2-7	-	-	CASSSGTLYEQYF	TGCGCCAGCAGCTCGGGAACTCTCTACGAGCAGTACTTC
TRBV18	TRBJ2-5	-	-	CASSNLGETQYF	TGTGCCAGCTCAAACCTCGGGGAGACCCAGTACTTC
TRBV15	TRBJ2-7	-	-	CATSEGHPSYEQYF	TGTGCCACCAGCGAAGGACACCCTTCCTACGAGCAGTACTTC
TRBV10-1	TRBJ2-2	-	-	CASSDSPLADGELFF	TGCGCCAGCAGTGATAGCCCTTTAGCGGACGGGGAGCTGTTTTTT
TRBV4-3	TRBJ1-5	-	TRBD1	CASSQTGEANQPQHF	TGCGCCAGCAGCCAGACAGGGGAGGCCAATCAGCCCCAGCATTTT
TRBV5-4	TRBJ2-7	-	-	CASSFRESYEQYF	TGTGCCAGCAGCTTCCGCGAATCCTACGAGCAGTACTTC
TRBV4-3	TRBJ2-7	-	TRBD2	CASSPTSEAYEQYF	TGCGCCAGCAGCCCTACTAGCGAGGCCTACGAGCAGTACTTC
TRBV7-6	TRBJ2-7	few	-	CASSLHGSYEQYF	TGTGCCAGCAGCTTACACGGGTCCTACGAGCAGTACTTC
TRBV19	TRBJ1-2	-	-	CASKGDGYTF	TGTGCCAGTAAGGGCGATGGCTACACCTTC
TRBV2	TRBJ1-2	few	-	CASSEGRDPGYGYTF	TGTGCCAGCAGTGAAGGCAGGGATCCGGGGTATGGCTACACCTTC
TRBV5-1	TRBJ2-7	-	-	CASSLTGFEQYF	TGCGCCAGCAGCTTGACGGGATTCGAGCAGTACTTC
TRBV5-1	TRBJ2-1	-	TRBD2	CASSFSSGAPYNEQFF	TGCGCCAGCAGCTTCTCTAGCGGAGCCCCTTACAATGAGCAGTTCTTC
TRBV9	TRBJ2-2	-	-	CASNRENTGELFF	TGTGCCAGCAACCGCGAAAACACCGGGGAGCTGTTTTTT
TRBV7-9	TRBJ1-3	-	-	CASSTTVSGNTIYF	TGTGCCAGCAGCACGACAGTCTCTGGAAACACCATATATTTT